One sample yielded the 5 T cell receptor beta chains listed below, sequenced in a study of blood T cell repertoires in COVID-19. Only in-frame clones appear in the TCRdb table, and some are missing; sequencing was by immunoSEQ multiplex PCR. The table shows roughly 260,000 clones, with around nine tenths occurring only once. Sequenced sample: PBMCs or T cells enriched from blood (not recorded which). Every receptor here comes from a young woman who had recovered from COVID-19.

CDR3 protein: CAISARPGTGTTWGEQFF. CDR3 nucleotide sequence: TGTGCCATCAGTGCACGTCCCGGGACAGGTACCACTTGGGGTGAGCAGTTCTTC. This chain links TRBV10-3 with TRBJ2-1; 8 positions match TRBD1. Germline assignment: CDR1 ENHRY and CDR2 SYGVKD. J lost 9 bases, V lost 4 bases, and 20 bases had no gene match. CDR3 length: 18 residues.

This clone was observed once. The chain combines TRBV15 with TRBJ1-4, with a weak D call TRBD1 (6 bases). Looked up from germline, CDR1 is LNHNV and CDR2 is YYDKDF (reference sequence). The CDR3 is made up of 16 amino acids. V shed 1 base and J shed 5 bases, with 14 bases lying between them. Here the CDR3 reads CATSRGSGEGNEKLFF. For the CDR3, the DNA is TGTGCCACCAGCAGAGGATCAGGGGAAGGGAATGAAAAACTGTTTTTT.

The chain links TRBV7-9 to TRBJ2-2, with D unclear. Trimming cost V 5 bases and J 4 bases, with 11 bases left between them. Germline CDR1 SEHNR, CDR2 FQNEAQ (reference sequence). CDR3 size: 14 residues. CDR3 nucleotides: TGTGCCAGCAGCCCTGACATTCCCACCGGGGAGCTGTTTTTT. This encodes CASSPDIPTGELFF. Looking up the rest from reference TRBV7-9 and TRBJ2-2 gives the full variable domain: DTGVSQNPRHKITKRGQNVTFRCDPISEHNRLYWYRQTLGQGPEFLTYFQNEAQLEKSRLLSDRFSAERPKGSFSTLEIQRTEQGDSAMYLCASSPDIPTGELFFGEGSRLTVL.

This chain uses TRBV24-1 with TRBJ2-6; weak D call: TRBD2 (5 bases). The CDR3 covers 13 residues. V lost 9 bases and J lost 0, with 5 bases in between. Germline V lookup: CDR1 KGHDR, CDR2 SFDVKD. DNA of the CDR3: TGTGCCACCCGGGACTCTGGGGCCAACGTCCTGACTTTC. It specifies CATRDSGANVLTF.

The genes are TRBV4-1 and TRBJ2-1; the match to TRBD2 covers 13 bases. The CDR3 totals 16 residues. V shed 2 bases and J 6 bases; nucleotides not matched to a gene: 4. The germline V gene encodes CDR1 MGHRA and CDR2 YSYEKL. CDR3 sequence (DNA): TGCGCCAGCAGCCAAAGCACTAGCGGGGGGGGCAATGAGCAGTTCTTC. As protein: CASSQSTSGGGNEQFF.